The text below deals with one TCR beta chain. This sample is part of a study of cytomegalovirus exposure and HLA in healthy donors. Primers: 60 Vbeta forward and 13 Jbeta reverse. Clones were sequenced by immunoSEQ multiplex PCR, and TCRdb holds only the in-frame ones, with some missing. In all, the sample yields some 76,000 clones. The CDR3 is 12 residues long. Germline CDR1 GTSNPN, CDR2 SVGIG (reference sequence). V lost 5 bases and J 2 bases, leaving 10 bases between the germline ends. This clonotype was obtained from a female donor in good health and CMV-seropositive. The chain uses TRBV30 and TRBJ2-7; unclear D gene. The sample taken for sequencing was PBMCs. CDR3 residues: CAWGSSAYEQYF. DNA of the CDR3: TGTGCCTGGGGTTCCAGCGCCTACGAGCAGTACTTC.